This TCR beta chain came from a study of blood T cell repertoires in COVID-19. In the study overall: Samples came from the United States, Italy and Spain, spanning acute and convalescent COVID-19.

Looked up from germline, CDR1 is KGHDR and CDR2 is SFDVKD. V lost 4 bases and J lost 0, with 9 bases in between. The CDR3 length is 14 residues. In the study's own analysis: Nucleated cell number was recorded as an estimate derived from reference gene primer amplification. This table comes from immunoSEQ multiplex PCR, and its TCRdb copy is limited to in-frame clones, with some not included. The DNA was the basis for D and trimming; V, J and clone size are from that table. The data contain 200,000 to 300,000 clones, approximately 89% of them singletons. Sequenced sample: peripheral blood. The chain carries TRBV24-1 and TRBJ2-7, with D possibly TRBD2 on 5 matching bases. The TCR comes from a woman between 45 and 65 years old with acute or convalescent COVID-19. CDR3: CATSDGITSYEQYF. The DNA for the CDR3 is TGTGCCACCAGTGACGGGATAACCTCCTACGAGCAGTACTTC.